One and the same sample provided the 29 T cell receptor beta chains below, sequenced in a study of OX40 agonist ivuxolimab in advanced cancers. TCRdb keeps only in-frame clones here, not all; method: immunoSEQ multiplex PCR. The sample contains under 70,000 clones, over 75% of which appear only once. The starting material was CD4+ or CD8+ T cells sorted from blood, obtained in a trial of the OX40 agonist ivuxolimab. Every receptor here comes from an adult with an advanced solid tumor such as melanoma, head and neck, liver or kidney cancer.

The rearrangement links TRBV7-8 to TRBJ1-5, with 8 bases identical to TRBD1. The CDR3 is made up of 17 amino acids. CDR1 is SGHVS and CDR2 is FQNEAQ in the germline V gene. Unmatched junction bases numbered 17, after V lost 2 bases and J lost 11 bases. This chain's CDR3 is CASSLMRTGTSYHTQHF. The CDR3 DNA reads as TGTGCCAGCAGCTTAATGAGGACAGGGACAAGTTATCATACCCAGCATTTT.

V usage is TRBV10-2 and J usage is TRBJ2-1; D gene uncertain. The CDR3 contains 14 residues. Germline V gives CDR1 WSHSY, CDR2 SAAADI. Trimming took 6 bases from V and 5 from J, leaving 14 bases between them. CDR3: CASSPTSSNNEQFF. DNA of the CDR3: TGCGCCAGCAGCCCCACTTCCTCAAACAATGAGCAGTTCTTC.

This rearrangement joins TRBV14 to TRBJ1-1, with 9 bases fitting TRBD1. Losses at the gene ends were 1 base for V and 4 bases for J; bases not matched to a gene: 7. Germline CDR1 reads SGHDN; CDR2 reads FVKESK. The CDR3 totals 16 residues. The CDR3 region is CASSQGRDRVFTEAFF. The CDR3 bases are TGTGCCAGCAGCCAAGGCCGGGACAGGGTGTTCACTGAAGCTTTCTTT.

This chain uses TRBV27 with TRBJ2-2; 10 bases map to TRBD1. This CDR3 is 17 amino acids long. V lost 7 bases and J lost 1; bases outside the gene matches: 9. Per germline, CDR1 MNHEY and CDR2 SMNVEV (reference sequence). CDR3: CASIPTGTGVNTGELFF. The DNA for the CDR3 is TGTGCCAGCATTCCCACCGGGACAGGGGTGAACACCGGGGAGCTGTTTTTT.

The chain carries TRBV7-6 and TRBJ1-1; D might be TRBD1 (5 bases). Germline assignment: CDR1 SGHVS and CDR2 FNYEAQ. The CDR3 spans 13 residues. Trimming removed 1 base at V and 8 bases at J, with 11 bases between. The CDR3 DNA sequence: TGTGCCAGCAGCTTAGGGAGCAGGGTAGAAGCTTTCTTT. Translation gives CASSLGSRVEAFF. Together with reference TRBV7-6 and TRBJ1-1, the CDR3 gives the full variable domain: GAGVSQSPRYKVTKRGQDVALRCDPISGHVSLYWYRQALGQGPEFLTYFNYEAQQDKSGLPNDRFSAERPEGSISTLTIQRTEQRDSAMYRCASSLGSRVEAFFGQGTRLTVV.

The chain links TRBV4-3 to TRBJ1-5; no firm D call. This CDR3 is built from 15 residues. V was clipped by 0 bases and J by 2 bases, with 8 bases between them. Germline CDR1 reads LGHNA; CDR2 reads YSLEER. The CDR3 DNA follows: TGCGCCAGCAGCCAAGAGAATAGAGGCAATCAGCCCCAGCATTTT. Translating gives CASSQENRGNQPQHF.

CDR3 coding DNA: TGTGCCAGCAGGGACACCATGAACACTGAAGCTTTCTTT. Translation gives CASRDTMNTEAFF. The V gene is TRBV2, the J gene TRBJ1-1, with D possibly matching TRBD1 (5 bases). This CDR3 comprises 13 residues. With 6 bases removed from V and 0 bases from J, the gap between germline ends came to 8 bases. Germline V gene sequence: CDR1 SNHLY, CDR2 FYNNEI.

J is TRBJ2-7 and V is TRBV9; TRBD2 agrees at 7 bases. Per germline, CDR1 SGDLS and CDR2 YYNGEE. V was clipped by 3 bases and J by 1 base; unmatched bases: 7. CDR3 length: 15 residues. The CDR3 DNA reads TGTGCCAGCAGCGCCGCAGCGGGATATTCCTACGAGCAGTACTTC. Its protein is CASSAAAGYSYEQYF. The variable domain in full, completed from reference TRBV9 and TRBJ2-7, reads DSGVTQTPKHLITATGQRVTLRCSPRSGDLSVYWYQQSLDQGLQFLIQYYNGEERAKGNILERFSAQQFPDLHSELNLSSLELGDSALYFCASSAAAGYSYEQYFGPGTRLTVT.

This rearrangement joins TRBV19 to TRBJ2-3; TRBD1 aligns across 7 bases. The CDR3 loop spans 16 amino acids. J lost 0 bases, V lost 7 bases, and 10 bases had no gene match. The germline gives CDR1 LNHDA, CDR2 SQIVND (reference sequence). The CDR3 nucleotides are TGTGCCAGTATGATAGGGACAGCAACTAGCACAGATACGCAGTATTTT. Its translation: CASMIGTATSTDTQYF.

The V and J genes are TRBV27 and TRBJ2-5; 9 bases match TRBD2. Germline CDR1 reads MNHEY; CDR2 reads SMNVEV (reference sequence). The CDR3 is 15 amino acids. V shed 4 bases and J 5 bases; nucleotides not matched to a gene: 8. Here the CDR3 reads CASSSGLAFGETQYF. CDR3 sequence (DNA): TGTGCCAGCAGTTCGGGACTAGCTTTCGGGGAGACCCAGTACTTC.

This clone was detected only once. The V gene is TRBV6-5, the J gene TRBJ1-1; D is ambiguous. The V gene lost 0 bases and the J gene lost 1 base, with 6 bases spanning the gap. CDR1 and CDR2 from the germline V gene are MNHEY and SVGAGI. There are 14 residues in the CDR3. Here the CDR3 reads CASSYSRKNTEAFF. CDR3 DNA: TGTGCCAGCAGTTACTCGCGGAAGAACACTGAAGCTTTCTTT.

Judged by abundance, this clone is medium-sized (0.01 to 0.1%). The rearrangement links TRBV19 to TRBJ2-5; the D gene is possibly TRBD1 (6 bases). Germline CDR1 LNHDA, CDR2 SQIVND (reference sequence). CDR3 length equals 14 residues. Deletions cut 0 bases from V and 6 bases from J, with 11 bases between. Written as DNA, the CDR3 is TGTGCCAGTAGTATAGACAGGGGATCACAGACCCAGTACTTC. It is translated as CASSIDRGSQTQYF.

J is TRBJ2-1 and V is TRBV19, with a possible D match to TRBD1 (5 bases). The V and J ends lost 4 bases and 10 bases respectively, with 11 bases between them. The CDR3 length is 12 residues. CDR1 is LNHDA, CDR2 SQIVND, per germline (reference sequence). The CDR3 spells CASSRSQVEQFF. In nucleotides, the CDR3 is TGTGCCAGTAGTAGATCACAGGTAGAGCAGTTCTTC.

V usage is TRBV18 and J usage is TRBJ1-4; D is uncertain. V was pared by 3 bases and J by 8 bases, with 22 bases between. Germline V gene lookup returns CDR1 KGHSH and CDR2 LQKENI. CDR3 length equals 17 residues. The CDR3 DNA reads as TGTGCCAGCTCACCTACGCCACGTACAAGCTACGGAGAAAAACTGTTTTTT. Protein product: CASSPTPRTSYGEKLFF.

The chain couples TRBV5-6 to TRBJ2-1; D not certain. V was pared by 0 bases and J by 12 bases, with 7 bases between. The V gene's germline CDR1 is SGHDT and CDR2 YYEEEE. The length of the CDR3 is 11 residues. The CDR3 sequence is CASSLVGRQFF. CDR3 nucleotide sequence: TGTGCCAGCAGCTTGGTTGGTCGGCAGTTCTTC. Drawing the rest from reference TRBV5-6 and TRBJ2-1, the complete variable domain is DAGVTQSPTHLIKTRGQQVTLRCSPKSGHDTVSWYQQALGQGPQFIFQYYEEEERQRGNFPDRFSGHQFPNYSSELNVNALLLGDSALYLCASSLVGRQFFGPGTRLTVL.

The rearrangement links TRBV27 to TRBJ2-1; 12 nucleotides match TRBD2. The CDR3 runs to 15 residues. Germline V CDR1 and CDR2: MNHEY, SMNVEV (reference sequence). V dropped 5 bases and J dropped 8; count of bases not matched to a gene: 7. CDR3 coding DNA: TGTGCCAGCAGTGCCAGACTAGCGGGAGAAGATGAGCAGTTCTTC. This translates into CASSARLAGEDEQFF.

The chain couples TRBV30 to TRBJ1-1; D unclear. Germline V CDR1 and CDR2: GTSNPN, SVGIG (reference sequence). Deletions cut 0 bases from V and 7 bases from J, with 9 bases between. The CDR3 extends over 12 amino acids. This chain's CDR3 is CAWSVSLYEAFF. The CDR3, as DNA: TGTGCCTGGAGTGTATCCCTGTATGAAGCTTTCTTT. Full variable domain (outside the CDR3, taken from reference TRBV30 and TRBJ1-1): SQTIHQWPATLVQPVGSPLSLECTVEGTSNPNLYWYRQAAGRGLQLLFYSVGIGQISSEVPQNLSASRPQDRQFILSSKKLLLSDSGFYLCAWSVSLYEAFFGQGTRLTVV.

This sequence joins TRBV28 and TRBJ2-1, with no clear D. Germline CDR1 is MDHEN and CDR2 is SYDVKM. The CDR3 has 9 amino acids. With 8 bases removed from V and 8 bases from J, the gap between germline ends came to 4 bases. The CDR3 region is CASGDEQFF. In DNA form, the CDR3 reads TGTGCCAGCGGGGATGAGCAGTTCTTC.

This chain joins TRBV7-9 and TRBJ2-1, with D tentatively TRBD1 (6 bases). Germline CDR1 is SEHNR and CDR2 is FQNEAQ (reference sequence). V was trimmed by 4 bases and J by 2 bases, leaving 18 bases between them. The CDR3 sequence is 17 residues long. CDR3 DNA: TGTGCCAGCAGCTCTGTGATGGACAGTATAACCTACAATGAGCAGTTCTTC. Translation gives CASSSVMDSITYNEQFF. Together with reference TRBV7-9 and TRBJ2-1, the CDR3 gives the full variable domain: DTGVSQNPRHKITKRGQNVTFRCDPISEHNRLYWYRQTLGQGPEFLTYFQNEAQLEKSRLLSDRFSAERPKGSFSTLEIQRTEQGDSAMYLCASSSVMDSITYNEQFFGPGTRLTVL.

This clone showed up just once. The rearrangement links TRBV14 to TRBJ2-7, with D possibly TRBD1 on 6 matching bases. CDR3 length: 11 amino acids. Trimming took 5 bases from V and 6 from J, leaving 8 bases between them. Germline V gives CDR1 SGHDN, CDR2 FVKESK. CDR3 residues: CASSVGGEQYF. For the CDR3, the DNA is TGTGCCAGCAGCGTAGGGGGCGAGCAGTACTTC. The complete variable domain, with remaining parts taken from reference TRBV14 and TRBJ2-7, reads EAGVTQFPSHSVIEKGQTVTLRCDPISGHDNLYWYRRVMGKEIKFLLHFVKESKQDESGMPNNRFLAERTGGTYSTLKVQPAELEDSGVYFCASSVGGEQYFGPGTRLTVT.

The CDR3 DNA sequence: TGCAGCGTTGAAGGTCTCGGGGCGGGAGGAAACACCATATATTTT. This encodes CSVEGLGAGGNTIYF. This chain connects TRBV29-1 to TRBJ1-3, with TRBD1 as a possible D gene (5 bases). CDR1 and CDR2 from the germline V gene are SQVTM and ANQGSEA. The ends were cut back, 1 base at V and 4 bases at J, with 14 bases in the middle. The CDR3 sequence is 15 residues long. Using reference TRBV29-1 and TRBJ1-3 for the parts outside the CDR3, the full variable domain is SAVISQKPSRDICQRGTSLTIQCQVDSQVTMMFWYRQQPGQSLTLIATANQGSEATYESGFVIDKFPISRPNLTFSTLTVSNMSPEDSSIYLCSVEGLGAGGNTIYFGEGSWLTVV.

The genes are TRBV27 and TRBJ2-7; D ambiguous. CDR1 is MNHEY, CDR2 SMNVEV, per germline (reference sequence). The CDR3 length is 13 residues. V was trimmed by 3 bases and J by 7 bases, leaving 13 bases between them. CDR3 loop: CASSLDLGWEQYF. The CDR3 DNA reads as TGTGCCAGCAGTTTGGATCTTGGCTGGGAGCAGTACTTC.

The rearrangement links TRBV27 to TRBJ1-4; D is ambiguous. The CDR3 is 16 amino acids. V lost 3 bases and J 0 bases, leaving 11 bases between the germline ends. Germline CDR1 and CDR2: MNHEY and SMNVEV (reference sequence). The CDR3 DNA reads as TGTGCCAGCAGTTTGGTTCACGGTGCAACTAATGAAAAACTGTTTTTT. Translating it yields CASSLVHGATNEKLFF.

The chain carries TRBV30 and TRBJ2-7; TRBD1 matches at 10 bases. Trimming took 5 bases from V and 7 from J; bases not matched to a gene: 14. The CDR3 length is 15 residues. Germline V gene sequence: CDR1 GTSNPN, CDR2 SVGIG (reference sequence). CDR3: CAWEAVGQGVGEQYF. For the CDR3, the DNA is TGTGCCTGGGAAGCCGTAGGACAGGGGGTAGGGGAGCAGTACTTC.

The chain employs TRBV7-9 and TRBJ1-1, with D maybe TRBD1 (5 bases). Germline loops: CDR1 SEHNR, CDR2 FQNEAQ (reference sequence). Between the trimmed V and J ends, which lost 6 bases and 0 bases, there was a span of 11 bases. This CDR3 spans 14 amino acids. The CDR3 is CASSPDRMNTEAFF. The CDR3, as DNA: TGTGCCAGCAGTCCAGACAGAATGAACACTGAAGCTTTCTTT. The complete variable domain, with remaining parts taken from reference TRBV7-9 and TRBJ1-1, reads DTGVSQNPRHKITKRGQNVTFRCDPISEHNRLYWYRQTLGQGPEFLTYFQNEAQLEKSRLLSDRFSAERPKGSFSTLEIQRTEQGDSAMYLCASSPDRMNTEAFFGQGTRLTVV.

In this sample, this clone turned up a few times. The genes are TRBV4-1 and TRBJ2-1, with D possibly called TRBD1 or TRBD2 (5 bases each). This CDR3 is built from 16 residues. Per the germline V gene, CDR1 is MGHRA and CDR2 is YSYEKL. Trimming took off 3 bases at V and 4 bases at J, with 16 bases between the two ends. CDR3 loop: CASSHETAEPYNEQFF. For the CDR3, the DNA is TGCGCCAGCAGCCACGAGACAGCGGAACCGTACAATGAGCAGTTCTTC.

A word on this clone: The junction differs from germline at one of its ends, possibly a read error. The chain couples TRBV6-5 to TRBJ1-2; 7 bases agree with TRBD1. The CDR3 totals 15 residues. Looked up from germline, CDR1 is MNHEY and CDR2 is SVGAGI. The CDR3 here is CVSSYSAPGQYGYTF. The DNA of the CDR3 is TGTGTCAGCAGTTACTCGGCCCCGGGACAGTATGGCTACACCTTC.

The J gene is TRBJ2-7, the V gene TRBV4-1; D tentatively reads TRBD1 or TRBD2 (7 bases each). V was pared by 1 base and J by 5 bases, with 12 bases between. Germline loops: CDR1 MGHRA, CDR2 YSYEKL. The CDR3 covers 14 residues. The CDR3 DNA reads TGCGCCAGCAGCCAAGTCCAGGGGGGGAACGAGCAGTACTTC. This sequence encodes CASSQVQGGNEQYF.

The chain employs TRBV5-1 and TRBJ1-3; D remains unclear. V was shortened by 0 bases and J by 9 bases, with 13 bases between the two germline ends. Germline CDR1 and CDR2: SGHRS and YFSETQ. CDR3 size: 14 residues. This CDR3 is CASSLDSGQSTIYF. The CDR3 region has the DNA TGCGCCAGCAGCTTGGATTCCGGGCAGAGCACCATATATTTT.